This T cell receptor (beta chain) was recorded in a study of response to subunit inactivated influenza vaccine. Overall study findings and caveats: The authors suggested that every seasonal influenza vaccination recruits few new T cells.

CDR1 and CDR2 (germline): SQVTM, ANQGSEA. The CDR3 runs 13 residues. The V segment lost 2 bases and the J segment 11 bases; nucleotides outside the gene matches: 7. TCRdb processed the RT-PCR reads anew with MiXCR; each CDR3 protein has one entry. This repertoire shows approximately 480,000 distinct CDR3 sequences, approximately 9.9% found once; its top ten account for roughly 12%. This clonotype was found a few times. The antigen is not known. Sequenced here: PBMCs from blood, sampled 35 to 45 days after vaccination. This rearrangement joins TRBV29-1 to TRBJ1-4; 8 bases align to TRBD1. This sequence originates from a man aged 50-60 years who received an inactivated influenza vaccine. As DNA, the CDR3 is TGCAGCGTTGAACCGTCAGGGGGCGGGAAACTGTTTTTT. Translating gives CSVEPSGGGKLFF.